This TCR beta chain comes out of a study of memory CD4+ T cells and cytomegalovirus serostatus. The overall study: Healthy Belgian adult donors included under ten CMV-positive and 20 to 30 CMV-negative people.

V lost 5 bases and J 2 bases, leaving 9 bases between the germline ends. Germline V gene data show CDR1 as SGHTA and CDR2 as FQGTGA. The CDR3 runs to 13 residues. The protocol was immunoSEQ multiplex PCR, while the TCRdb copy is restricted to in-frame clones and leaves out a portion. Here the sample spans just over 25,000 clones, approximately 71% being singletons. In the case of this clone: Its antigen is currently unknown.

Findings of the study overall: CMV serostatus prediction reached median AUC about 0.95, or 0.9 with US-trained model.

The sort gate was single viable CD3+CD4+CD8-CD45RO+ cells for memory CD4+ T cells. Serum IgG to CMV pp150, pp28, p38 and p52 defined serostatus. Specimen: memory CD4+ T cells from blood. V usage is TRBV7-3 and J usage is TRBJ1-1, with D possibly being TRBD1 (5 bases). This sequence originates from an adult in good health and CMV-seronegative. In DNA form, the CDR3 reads TGTGCCAGCAGCGTCGACAGTAACACTGAAGCTTTCTTT. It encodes CASSVDSNTEAFF.